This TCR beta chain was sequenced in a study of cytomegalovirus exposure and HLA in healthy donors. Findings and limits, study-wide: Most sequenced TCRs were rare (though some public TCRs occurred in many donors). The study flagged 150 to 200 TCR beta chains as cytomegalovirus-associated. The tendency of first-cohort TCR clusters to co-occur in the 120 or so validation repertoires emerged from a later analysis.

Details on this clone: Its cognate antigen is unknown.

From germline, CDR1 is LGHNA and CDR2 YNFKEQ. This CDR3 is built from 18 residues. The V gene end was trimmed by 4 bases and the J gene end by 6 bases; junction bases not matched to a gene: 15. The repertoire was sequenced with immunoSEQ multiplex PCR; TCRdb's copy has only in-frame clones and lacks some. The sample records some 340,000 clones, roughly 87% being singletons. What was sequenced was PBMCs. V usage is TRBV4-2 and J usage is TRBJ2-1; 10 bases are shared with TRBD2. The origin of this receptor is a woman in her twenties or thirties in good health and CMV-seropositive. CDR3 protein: CASSPSQSSAGGGNEQFF. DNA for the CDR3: TGTGCCAGCAGCCCCTCCCAGTCTTCAGCGGGGGGGGGCAATGAGCAGTTCTTC.